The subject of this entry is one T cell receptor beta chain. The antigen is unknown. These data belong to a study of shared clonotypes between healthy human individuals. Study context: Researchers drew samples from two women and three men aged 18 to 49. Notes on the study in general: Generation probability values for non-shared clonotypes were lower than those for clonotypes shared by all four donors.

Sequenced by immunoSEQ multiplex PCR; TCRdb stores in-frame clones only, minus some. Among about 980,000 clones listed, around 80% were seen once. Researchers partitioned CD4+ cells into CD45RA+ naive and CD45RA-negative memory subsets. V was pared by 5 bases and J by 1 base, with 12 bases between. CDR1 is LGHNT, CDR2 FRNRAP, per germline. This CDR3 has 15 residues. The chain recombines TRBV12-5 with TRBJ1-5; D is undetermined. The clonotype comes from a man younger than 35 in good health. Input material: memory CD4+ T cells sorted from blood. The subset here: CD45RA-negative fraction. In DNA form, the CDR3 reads TGTGCTAGTGGTAGGACTGACCAAAGCAATCAGCCCCAGCATTTT. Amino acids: CASGRTDQSNQPQHF. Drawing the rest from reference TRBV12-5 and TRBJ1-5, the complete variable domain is DARVTQTPRHKVTEMGQEVTMRCQPILGHNTVFWYRQTMMQGLELLAYFRNRAPLDDSGMPKDRFSAEMPDATLATLKIQPSEPRDSAVYFCASGRTDQSNQPQHFGDGTRLSIL.